This T cell receptor beta chain was sequenced in a study of blood T cells in healthy people across ages (dated by TCRdb to the mid-2010s). Regarding the complete study: In model experiments, template switching captured roughly one uniquely barcoded TCR beta cDNA molecule for every two T cells. Using deep sequencing normalized with unique cDNA molecular identifiers, the study measured how TCR beta repertoire diversity changes with age. Donors were grouped into four age groups: young (average roughly 15 years), middle-aged (under 40), aged (62) and long-lived (over 80). To avoid experimental bias, donors of different ages were distributed randomly across sequencing lanes. Two additional independent replicas of 1 million unique cDNA reads from the same blood draw were analyzed for two donors (one aged 18 to 29 and one aged 80 or older).

Systemically healthy Caucasian individuals from Russia, around 38 in total and aged roughly 6 to 95 years, were included as donors. Roughly 9 milliliters of peripheral blood were drawn from each donor into EDTA-treated Vacutainer tubes. Ficoll-Paque density-gradient centrifugation was used to isolate PBMCs, with at least 6 million per sample. Total RNA was extracted from PBMCs with Trizol reagent, with at least 6 micrograms obtained per sample. For every donor, an aliquot of PBMCs went through flow cytometry to measure the percentages of naive CD45RAhigh/CD27high T cells. Libraries were built with 5' RACE. Sequencer: Illumina HiSeq 2500. A second about 7 to 11 cycle PCR used a sample-barcoded 5' primer and a J-beta primer mix. Each TCR beta cDNA molecule received a unique molecular identifier from a template-switch 5' adaptor carrying 12 random nucleotides. Each sample yielded at least 3 million CDR3-containing paired-end reads. The Mint cDNA synthesis kit, primed by a TRBC-specific oligonucleotide, was used to synthesize first-strand cDNA from all RNA. Following uracil-DNA glycosylase treatment, a first 18-cycle PCR with universal primers M1SS and BC2_uni_R was performed on all cDNA. In the paper's pipeline: Normalization of each sample was performed by random selection of 1 million high-quality reads, each carrying a distinct molecular identifier. Instead of being binned into consensus sequences, reads with shared molecular identifiers were discarded. MiTCR, run with a Q25 quality threshold and the strictest error-elimination algorithm, handled CDR3 identification, clonotype clustering and error correction. A nonparametric unseen species model with Euler transformation was used to estimate a lower bound on total TCR beta diversity. The public reads were reanalyzed by TCRdb: fastp trimming at Q25, MiXCR alignment, in-frame beta chains only. Every entry covers one CDR3 protein and lists the most common genes and DNA from its rows. These V and J calls rely on TCRdb rather than the paper's analysis. This sample comprises about 1,500,000 distinct CDR3 sequences, 25% to 30% of them detected only once. Jointly, the top ten make up less than 9.5% of the sample.

Via the germline V gene (reference sequence), CDR1 is DFQATT and CDR2 SNEGSKA. V lost 6 bases and J lost 10 bases, and the count of bases not matched to a germline gene is 9. The CDR3, cysteine through phenylalanine, is 14 amino acids long. This entry keeps only the CDR3 DNA: 42 bases, framed from base 1. Findings and caveats that apply to the study as a whole: Observed TCR beta diversity per million T cells fell roughly linearly with age, and a significant reduction was already apparent by age roughly 40. Because profiling used bulk unsorted PBMCs, naive and antigen-experienced compartments could not be compared conclusively. Estimates of total diversity based on one million sequenced T cells were regarded as lower bounds and as underestimates. Compared with the aged group, more naive CD4+ T cells, fewer expanded clones and increased TCR diversity were shown by the long-lived group, suggesting age selection. There was a strong correlation between observed TCR beta diversity and the percentage of naive T cells measured by flow cytometry. Donor CMV infection status was unknown, potentially confounding age-related changes in expanded clonotypes.

This clonotype was counted at least ten times. Its target antigen remains unknown. Within one base of it there is no much larger clone, and no base qualities were kept. This chain joins TRBV20-1 to TRBJ2-1; 13 middle bases align to TRBD2. Sequencing input: blood. This TCR was sampled from a woman between 25 and 40 years old in good health. The DNA is as follows: TGCAGTGCGGATGGACTAGCGGGAGAGGGAGAGCAGTTCTTC. It is translated as CSADGLAGEGEQFF.